These 10 T cell receptor beta chains were all obtained from the same sample, sequenced in a study of blood T cells in healthy people across ages (dated by TCRdb to the mid-2010s). The library relied on 5' RACE. Sequencer: Illumina HiSeq 2500. A second roughly 6 to 11 cycle PCR used a sample-barcoded 5' primer and a J-beta primer mix. TCRdb's own reprocessing of the public reads used fastp at Q25 and MiXCR and kept productive beta chains. Each record represents a unique CDR3 protein, reported with the most common genes and DNA among its rows. Here the sample has hundreds of thousands of distinct CDR3 sequences; roughly three fifths occur a single time. The top ten clonotypes cover about 26% of the sample. The sequencing sample was made of blood. The receptors shown here come from a man aged 35 to 55 in good health.

This chain connects TRBV6-1 to TRBJ2-6, with 7 bases identical to TRBD2. Germline assignment: CDR1 MNHNS and CDR2 SASEGT. The ends lost 6 bases at V and 1 base at J; junction bases unmatched: 15. CDR3 length equals 19 residues. CDR3 protein: CASSPLGRGIASGANVLTF. CDR3 nucleotides: TGTGCCAGCAGCCCCCTTGGGCGGGGGATTGCTTCTGGGGCCAACGTCCTGACTTTC.

The J gene is TRBJ2-7, the V gene TRBV15; TRBD1 or TRBD2 may be the D gene (5 bases each). V dropped 5 bases and J dropped 3 bases, with 14 bases sitting between them. Germline values: CDR1 LNHNV, CDR2 YYDKDF (reference sequence). This CDR3 has 14 residues. CDR3 nucleotides: TGTGCCACCAGCCCGCCCAGGGCGGGCTACGAGCAGTACTTC. Translating gives CATSPPRAGYEQYF. Complete variable domain (other parts from reference TRBV15 and TRBJ2-7): DAMVIQNPRYQVTQFGKPVTLSCSQTLNHNVMYWYQQKSSQAPKLLFHYYDKDFNNEADTPDNFQSRRPNTSFCFLDIRSPGLGDTAMYLCATSPPRAGYEQYFGPGTRLTVT.

The rearrangement uses TRBV29-1 and TRBJ2-7; 12 bases fit TRBD1. This CDR3 spans 15 amino acids. Per germline, CDR1 SQVTM and CDR2 ANQGSEA. V trimming: 5 bases; J trimming: 6 bases; junction bases outside the gene matches: 11. In DNA form, the CDR3 reads TGCAGCGTTTCACTTACGGGACAGGGGGCAGGCGAGCAGTACTTC. Translated, it gives CSVSLTGQGAGEQYF.

This clonotype was observed a single time. The rearrangement links TRBV7-2 to TRBJ2-5; possible D gene TRBD2, 5 bases. The V end was cut by 6 bases, the J end by 3 bases, with 17 bases between. CDR3 length: 15 amino acids. Germline assignment: CDR1 SGHTA and CDR2 FQGNSA. DNA for the CDR3: TGTGCCAGCAGTAACCGGGATCCCTACAAAGAGACCCAGTACTTC. This gives the protein CASSNRDPYKETQYF. The entire variable domain, with the rest obtained from reference TRBV7-2 and TRBJ2-5, is as follows: GAGVSQSPSNKVTEKGKDVELRCDPISGHTALYWYRQSLGQGLEFLIYFQGNSAPDKSGLPSDRFSAERTGGSVSTLTIQRTQQEDSAVYLCASSNRDPYKETQYFGPGTRLLVL.

A single count supports this clonotype. The chain employs TRBV6-2 or TRBV6-3 and TRBJ2-4; 8 nucleotides agree with TRBD1. Unmatched junction bases numbered 8, after V lost 9 bases and J lost 4 bases. CDR1 is MNHEY, CDR2 SVGEGT, per germline. The CDR3 covers 14 residues. The CDR3, as DNA: TGTGCCAGAAACAAAGGGGACAGGAAAAACATTCAGTACTTC. Protein sequence: CARNKGDRKNIQYF.

This chain joins TRBV7-9 and TRBJ1-2, with D hard to call. The V gene's germline CDR1 is SEHNR and CDR2 FQNEAQ (reference sequence). The CDR3 is 11 residues long. V lost 3 bases to trimming and J lost 6 bases, with 5 bases between them. Written as DNA, the CDR3 is TGTGCCAGCAGCTTGGTTCATGGCTACACCTTC. Protein: CASSLVHGYTF.

This clonotype was seen more than once but under ten times. The chain employs TRBV6-5 and TRBJ2-5; D not resolved. Matching the DNA end better, TRBJ2-7 makes the J call doubtful. CDR1 and CDR2 (germline): MNHEY, SVGAGI. The CDR3 totals 14 residues. DNA for the CDR3: TGTGCCAGCAGTTACGATAGTCGAGGTGGCGAGCAGTACTTC. Translated, it gives CASSYDSRGGEQYF.

This clonotype was seen more than once but under ten times. The J gene is TRBJ2-7, the V gene TRBV28, with D possibly being TRBD2 (5 bases). V was cut by 2 bases and J by 7 bases, with 9 bases left in between. CDR1 and CDR2 from the germline V gene are MDHEN and SYDVKM. The CDR3 is made up of 12 amino acids. In DNA form, the CDR3 reads TGTGCCAGCAGTTTACGGACTGGTGAGCAGTACTTC. This sequence encodes CASSLRTGEQYF.

Here the CDR3 DNA reads TGTGCCAGCAGCTTGCCACGATCATGGGATTACAATGAGCAGTACTTC. It encodes CASSLPRSWDYNEQYF. The V and J genes are TRBV5-6 and TRBJ2-4; D uncertain. The CDR3 loop spans 16 amino acids. Germline loops: CDR1 SGHDT, CDR2 YYEEEE. V was clipped by 1 base and J by 13 bases, with 24 bases between them.

This clonotype came up a few times. J is TRBJ2-7 and V is TRBV6-2 or TRBV6-3; tentatively, D is TRBD2 (5 bases). Germline assignment: CDR1 MNHEY and CDR2 SVGEGT. The CDR3 is 11 residues long. V was cut by 5 bases and J by 9 bases, with 11 bases left in between. DNA of the CDR3: TGTGCCAGCAGTGCACTCGCGGGGCAGTACTTC. Translated: CASSALAGQYF.